These T cell receptor beta chains were read from a single sample in a study of regulatory T cells in long-lasting Graves disease. TCRdb processed the multiplex PCR reads anew with MiXCR; each CDR3 protein has one entry. The repertoire holds roughly 510,000 distinct CDR3 sequences, with roughly 16% as singletons. The same sample was also used in a study of T cells in Graves' hyperthyroidism and ophthalmopathy.

Material: peripheral blood mononuclear cells (PBMCs), obtained at new diagnosis, from a patient treated with antithyroid drugs. The receptors come from a man aged 18-30 years with Graves disease. The CDR3 runs from the conserved cysteine through the conserved F or W.

TRBV12-3/TRBV12-4 CASSFSGREQFF
TRBV28 CAGQGGSSYNEQFF
TRBV3-1 CASSRGSRPQHF
TRBV12-3/TRBV12-4 CASSLSSGVVNEQFF
TRBV2 CASRLAQKEFF
TRBV28 CASRTGAGRVDEQYF
TRBV19 CASSIVRSSGEQYF
TRBV30 CAWSVLAGAEAFF
TRBV12-3/TRBV12-4 CASSLSKETQYF
TRBV7-2 CASSLDGRRRSYEQYF
TRBV27 CASSFRQFAEAFF
TRBV6-1 CASSEVGTGGYTDTQYF
TRBV5-4 CASSLRARTEAFF
TRBV2 CAGHRATNEKLFF
TRBV20-1 CSARSRSNTGELFF
TRBV28 CASSRQGHNEQFF
TRBV6-1 CASSDISTNEKLFF
TRBV28 CATETASDGEAFF
TRBV9 CASSVAGTDFREQYF
TRBV20-1 CSARDRLWPLSYEQYF
TRBV5-1 CASRSGPGDEQYF
TRBV7-3 CASSFGGREYEQYF
TRBV28 CASSTRGQGAAYEQYF
TRBV6-1 CATSRGRTNEKLFF
TRBV9 CASSGRQGRGAGYTF
TRBV12-5 CASGLSFSGGAMTDTQYF
TRBV19 CASSTVGGNSNQPQHF
TRBV18 CASSPEPTAPEQFF
TRBV20-1 CSARLGQTYEQYF
TRBV7-8 CASTLGGTRPYEQYF
TRBV20-1 CSASLRLAGGPYTGELFF
TRBV24-1 CATSEIGQGPNTQYF
TRBV3-1 CASSQEPFEQYF
TRBV7-3 CASSLESIRSSYNEQFF
TRBV3-1 CASSQSLDQPQHF
TRBV5-1 CASSLFPDKAGEQYF
TRBV19 CASSMSAFYEQYF
TRBV24-1 CATSDLSTGRVNQPQHF
TRBV12-3/TRBV12-4 CASSYNRGLGAFF
TRBV28 CASSLLGDEQFF
TRBV5-6 CASSLTSGSGETQYF
TRBV5-1 CASSLVGGRASDTQYF
TRBV27 CASSLGSATQGGYTF
TRBV6-5 CASSYNAAGGTDTQYF
TRBV7-9 CASSQAFSGTQETQYF
TRBV29-1 CSVARGRLYEQYF
TRBV20-1 CSARDGPEETQYF
TRBV6-2/TRBV6-3 CASSYRRLAGAADTQYF
TRBV28 CASSRAREVNEQFF
TRBV5-8 CASSLAVREGRGIYNEQFF
TRBV20-1 CSAHGSGITYNEQFF
TRBV6-2/TRBV6-3 CASRPPGGGEQYF